This record concerns one T cell receptor (beta chain) sequence. This record comes from a study of blood T cell repertoires in COVID-19. About the research overall: T cells, B-cell-depleted T cells, or PBMCs provided the cDNA or gDNA that served as material.

Authors' data handling: Estimated nucleated cell counts came from reference gene primer amplification. Libraries were prepared by immunoSEQ multiplex PCR; TCRdb keeps only in-frame clonotypes and omits some of them. V and J calls and clone size are copied from that table; D and trimming were computed from the DNA. The sample carries about 220,000 clones, roughly 82% recorded once. The sequence came from a woman between 70 and 85 years old with acute or convalescent COVID-19. The sample taken for sequencing was peripheral blood.

Written as DNA, the CDR3 is TGTGCCAGCAGCATAGCGCGGGGGGCAGATACGCAGTATTTT. The encoded protein is CASSIARGADTQYF. This chain connects TRBV4-2 to TRBJ2-3; 8 bases match TRBD2. The CDR3 covers 14 residues. CDR1 LGHNA and CDR2 YNFKEQ come from the germline V gene. V shed 5 bases, J shed 4 bases, and the junction held 5 bases outside the gene matches.